These T cell receptor beta chains were read from a single sample in a study of blood T cell repertoires in COVID-19. Method: immunoSEQ multiplex PCR; TCRdb's copy keeps in-frame clones and lacks some. This table has 85,000 to 95,000 clones, nearly 90% appearing once. Source material: peripheral blood. The receptors shown here come from an elderly woman with active COVID-19. CDR3s include the opening cysteine and the closing phenylalanine or tryptophan.

CDR3 length,J gene,V gene,CDR3 protein
14,TRBJ2-5,TRBV28,CASAWQGRWETQYF
13,TRBJ2-1,TRBV2,CASRVLAGGEQFF
18,TRBJ2-1,TRBV19,CASGGERTNPSSYNEQFF
13,TRBJ1-4,TRBV19,CASSEGENEKLFF
15,TRBJ1-5,TRBV19,CATEDIGRGNQPQHF
18,TRBJ2-7,TRBV4-3,CASSQHTTLAGYSYEQYF
14,TRBJ1-1,TRBV5-1,CASSLPTANTEAFF
13,TRBJ2-5,TRBV6-5,CASSYFTGKTQYF
15,TRBJ2-1,TRBV30,CAWSIGTSGHNEQFF
15,TRBJ2-3,TRBV18,CASSSSGSAADTQYF
15,TRBJ2-1,TRBV6-6,CASSLMDRLHNEQFF
16,TRBJ2-7,TRBV28,CASSFSLAGLNYEQYF
16,TRBJ2-7,TRBV5-4,CASSWQGSLFSYEQYF
14,TRBJ1-6,TRBV7-3,CASSLQDSGSPLHF
17,TRBJ2-7,TRBV6-2/TRBV6-3,CASSYSLMGQGFYEQYF
16,TRBJ2-7,TRBV10-2,CASSEGVLAGIYEQYF
14,TRBJ2-2,TRBV13,CASSLGGGTGELFF
16,TRBJ2-5,TRBV18,CASSPVTSGSRETQYF
17,TRBJ2-1,TRBV5-1,CASSLGLAGGRDNEQFF
11,TRBJ2-5,TRBV28,CASGLEETQYF
17,TRBJ2-5,TRBV9,CASSEGRGLASIETQYF